This T cell receptor beta chain was retrieved from a study of cytomegalovirus exposure and HLA in healthy donors. Turning to this clone: Antigen specificity is unknown.

Germline CDR1 reads SGDLS; CDR2 reads YYNGEE. The V gene lost 4 bases and the J gene lost 6 bases, with 18 bases spanning the gap. CDR3 length equals 15 residues. Researchers ran the PCR with 60 Vbeta and 13 Jbeta primers. Data came from immunoSEQ multiplex PCR; TCRdb stores just in-frame clones and leaves some out. The sample records more than 150,000 clones, 70% to 85% being singletons. Broader study findings: Association of a missense DCLRE1C variant with TCR beta V- and J-gene trimming was reported in a later analysis. Some segments of the V type, notably TRBV6-2 and TRBV6-3, were excluded as indistinguishable. According to reports, the classifier identified cytomegalovirus status with high specificity and sensitivity.

Sequenced input: PBMCs. The TCR originated in a girl aged 2-10 years in good health and CMV-seropositive. The gene calls are TRBV9 and TRBJ2-3; perhaps TRBD2 as D (6 bases). The CDR3 DNA follows: TGTGCCAGCAGCTCAGATCCGGGGGTGGGGGATACGCAGTATTTT. Protein sequence: CASSSDPGVGDTQYF.